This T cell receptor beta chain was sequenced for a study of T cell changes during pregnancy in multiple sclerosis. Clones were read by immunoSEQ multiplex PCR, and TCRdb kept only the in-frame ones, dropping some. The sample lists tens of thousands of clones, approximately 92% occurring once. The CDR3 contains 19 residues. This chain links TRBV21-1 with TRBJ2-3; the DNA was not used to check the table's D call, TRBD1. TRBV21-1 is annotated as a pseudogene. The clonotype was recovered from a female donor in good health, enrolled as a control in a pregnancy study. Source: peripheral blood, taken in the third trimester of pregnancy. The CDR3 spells CASSTRGFRDRGPTDTQYF. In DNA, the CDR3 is TGTGCCAGCAGCACCCGGGGTTTTCGGGACAGGGGACCCACAGATACGCAGTATTTT.